The count of the clone carrying this T cell receptor (beta chain) is one. The sample originates from a study of control samples from healthy donors and cancer patients. V lost 6 bases to trimming and J lost 0 bases, with 12 bases between them. Germline-derived CDR1 and CDR2 are LNHDA and SQIVND (reference sequence). The CDR3 sequence is 15 residues long. Sequencing was performed with immunoSEQ multiplex PCR; in TCRdb, only in-frame clones are kept and a portion is missing. The repertoire includes roughly 170,000 clones, 85% to 90% of them detected once, and around 5% sits in the top ten. The gene calls are TRBV19 and TRBJ2-1; weak D call: TRBD2 (5 bases). Sequencing was done on a sample of blood. The sequence came from a woman aged 25 to 39 in good health. The CDR3 is CASSNTGSSYNEQFF. As DNA, the CDR3 is TGTGCCAGTAGCAATACGGGGAGCTCCTACAATGAGCAGTTCTTC.